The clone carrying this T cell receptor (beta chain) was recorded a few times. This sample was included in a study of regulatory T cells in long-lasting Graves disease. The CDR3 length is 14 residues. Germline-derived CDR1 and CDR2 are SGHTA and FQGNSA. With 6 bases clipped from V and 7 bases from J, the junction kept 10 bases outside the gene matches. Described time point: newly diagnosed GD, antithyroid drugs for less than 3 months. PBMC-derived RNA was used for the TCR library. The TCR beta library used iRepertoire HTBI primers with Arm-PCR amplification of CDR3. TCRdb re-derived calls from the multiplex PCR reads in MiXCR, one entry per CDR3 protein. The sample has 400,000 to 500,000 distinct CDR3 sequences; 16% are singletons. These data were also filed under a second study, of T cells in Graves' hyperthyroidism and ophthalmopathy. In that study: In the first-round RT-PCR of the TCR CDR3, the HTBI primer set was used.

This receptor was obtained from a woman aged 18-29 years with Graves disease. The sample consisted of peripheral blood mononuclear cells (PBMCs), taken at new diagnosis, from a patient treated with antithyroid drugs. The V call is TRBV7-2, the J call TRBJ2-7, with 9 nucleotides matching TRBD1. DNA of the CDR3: TGTGCCAGCAGGCGCGGGGGACAGGGTCAAGAGCAGTACTTC. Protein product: CASRRGGQGQEQYF.